This T cell receptor (beta chain) came from a study of cytomegalovirus exposure and HLA in healthy donors. On the study more broadly: Around 200 million T cells yielded roughly 100 million unique TCR beta sequences, as an earlier analysis found.

Whole-study findings and limits: Relative to equally common others, HLA-associated TCR beta chains showed greater clonal expansion in a later analysis. Some public TCRs appeared in many individuals, while most sequences were rare. The authors excluded some V segments, including TRBV6-2 and TRBV6-3, as indistinguishable.

The primer mix had 60 Vbeta and 13 Jbeta primers. Sequencing used immunoSEQ multiplex PCR; TCRdb keeps in-frame clones, though not all of them. This table holds 85,000 to 100,000 clones, 64% found once. In germline, CDR1 is SNHLY, CDR2 FYNNEI. The CDR3 loop spans 13 amino acids. The ends lost 7 bases at V and 8 bases at J; junction bases unmatched: 9. With regard to this clone: What it binds is unknown.

The TCR originated in a man aged 55 to 69 in good health and CMV-seronegative. The chain is built from TRBV2 and TRBJ1-1; TRBD1 agrees at 8 bases. What was sequenced was PBMCs. CDR3 coding DNA: TGTGCCAGCATCGAAGACAGGGGAAGAGAAGCTTTCTTT. Translation gives CASIEDRGREAFF.